This T cell receptor (beta chain) was captured in a study of cytomegalovirus exposure and HLA in healthy donors (dated by TCRdb to the late 2010s). About the investigation overall: According to a later analysis, the roughly 120 validation repertoires were produced on the same platform as the 700 or so repertoires of the first cohort. The study was designed to test whether signatures of past pathogen exposure could be identified by cataloging public T cell receptors. To predict cytomegalovirus infection status, the study brought together high-throughput TCR immunosequencing, statistical association of individual TCRs with disease status, and machine learning. In addition to the first cohort of 650 to 750 subjects, a separate validation cohort of some 120 different subjects was used.

On the study overall, not on this receptor specifically: Across donors, most TCR sequences were observed very rarely, whereas some public TCRs were present in many individuals. Cytomegalovirus status was reported to be diagnosed by the classifier with high specificity and sensitivity in both the original and validation cohorts. The validation cohort had no HLA typing available for a later analysis, so co-occurrence within that cohort was assessed over all 130 or so repertoires. Subsequent analysis determined that TCRs grouped into clusters in the first cohort also showed a tendency toward co-occurrence across the 120 or so validation repertoires, and 94% of cluster scores exceeded 0. The authors suggested that the approach could potentially be generalized to other disease states and immunological phenotypes. A few of the identified cytomegalovirus-associated TCR beta chains were confirmed in vitro to be specific for cytomegalovirus antigens. A total of some 180 TCR beta chains were listed by the study as associated with cytomegalovirus.

From a lookup of the germline V gene, CDR1 and CDR2 are MNHEY and SVGAGI. For this chain, trimming is 6 bases at the V end and 3 bases at the J end, and the number of junction bases without a gene match is 5. There are 13 amino acids in the CDR3, from cysteine to phenylalanine inclusive. Only CDR3 DNA remains: 39 bases, in frame from the first base. Preparation of the library involved the immunoSEQ multiplex PCR assay. Per the original workflow: A statistical classification framework was developed to diagnose cytomegalovirus status using the catalog of TCR beta chain sequences. In its TCRdb copy, this immuneACCESS table keeps in-frame sequences only and misses some clones. Where compared with another copy, unresolved V genes explain less than half of these, and the others have no known cause. That table is the source of V, J and clone size, and D and trimming were worked out from the DNA. For this sample there are tens of thousands of clones; 94% appear just once. The top ten clones comprise approximately 2.1% of the sample.

Donors formed part of the validation cohort, which comprised some 120 subjects and was distinct from the first cohort of 690 or so subjects. On this clone: What antigen it recognizes has not been identified. No base qualities exist here, and no much larger clone lies one base off it.

The TCR comes from a young woman in good health and CMV-seronegative. The sequence links TRBV6-5 to TRBJ2-7; TRBD1 matches 7 bases in the middle. The sequenced material came from PBMCs. The nucleotides are TGTGCCAGCAGACGCGACAGGGACTACGAGCAGTACTTC. Its protein reads: CASRRDRDYEQYF.